Presented here are 10 T cell receptor beta chains from one specimen sequenced in a study of cytomegalovirus exposure and HLA in healthy donors (dated by TCRdb to 2015 to 2018). Receptors were amplified or captured by the immunoSEQ multiplex PCR assay. A mixture of 60 forward primers for TCR Vbeta segments and 13 reverse primers for TCR Jbeta segments was used in the multiplex PCR. TCRdb carries this immuneACCESS record with in-frame sequences only. Its versions omit some clonotypes, under half of them owing to an unresolved V gene in the studies checked, with the rest unexplained. This sample is represented by roughly 190,000 clones; around 90% of them were singletons. The ten top clones hold about 1.7% of the sample. Source material: PBMCs. The receptors originated from a woman aged 18-29 years in good health and CMV-seronegative.

This clone has just a few counts. The chain uses TRBV7-9 and TRBJ1-1; no clear D. CDR3 length: 12 amino acids. Germline lookup yields CDR1 SEHNR and CDR2 FQNEAQ (reference sequence). Trimming pared 3 bases from V and 3 bases from J, leaving 5 bases between. This CDR3 is CASSFTHTEAFF. The CDR3 DNA follows: TGTGCCAGCAGCTTTACTCACACTGAAGCTTTCTTT.

This clone was picked up a small number of times. The same CDR3 arises from other DNA sequences in this sample as well. The chain couples TRBV2 to TRBJ2-7; 11 bases are a match to TRBD1. Unmatched junction bases numbered 6, after V lost 2 bases and J lost 3 bases. CDR1 and CDR2 from the germline V gene are SNHLY and FYNNEI. The CDR3 spans 16 residues. CDR3 sequence (DNA): TGTGCCAGCAGTGAAAGGATAGGGACAGGGGGCTACGAGCAGTACTTC. Its protein product is CASSERIGTGGYEQYF.

This clone was counted once. The rearrangement uses TRBV5-4 and TRBJ2-7; 10 bases fit TRBD1. Trimming took 4 bases from V and 3 from J; bases not matched to a gene: 4. Germline V gene sequence: CDR1 SGHNT, CDR2 YYREEE (reference sequence). CDR3 length: 14 residues. CDR3 sequence: CASSVRDRGYEQYF. The CDR3, as DNA: TGTGCCAGCAGCGTGCGGGACAGGGGCTACGAGCAGTACTTC.

The chain employs TRBV5-3 and TRBJ1-4, with 9 bases fitting TRBD1. TRBV5-3 is an open reading frame, and its role is uncertain. This CDR3 is built from 17 residues. J lost 7 bases, V lost 0 bases, and 10 bases had no gene match. The CDR3 DNA sequence: TGTGCCAGAAGCTTGGCGGCACAGGGGGCGTCGGGTGAAAAACTGTTTTTT. Protein product: CARSLAAQGASGEKLFF.

With regard to this clone: The same CDR3 arises from other DNA sequences in this sample as well. V gene TRBV6-1 combines with J gene TRBJ1-1; no firm D call. Trimming pared 3 bases from V and 5 bases from J, leaving 19 bases between. The CDR3 is 16 amino acids. Germline CDR1 MNHNS, CDR2 SASEGT. The CDR3: CASSEAPLEGGTEAFF. DNA for the CDR3: TGTGCCAGCAGTGAGGCGCCTCTCGAGGGAGGTACTGAAGCTTTCTTT.

The CDR3 reads CASIRDRGTYEQYF. The DNA of the CDR3 is TGTGCCAGCATCAGGGACAGGGGTACCTACGAGCAGTACTTC. The chain has TRBV28 and TRBJ2-7, with 10 bases fitting TRBD1. The germline gives CDR1 MDHEN, CDR2 SYDVKM. Germline trimming cut 7 bases from V and 2 bases from J; bases unmatched to any gene: 5. The CDR3 contains 14 residues.

The V and J genes are TRBV18 and TRBJ1-3, with a weak D call TRBD1 (6 bases). V was pared by 1 base and J by 3 bases, with 7 bases between. Germline CDR1 and CDR2: KGHSH and LQKENI. There are 14 residues in the CDR3. In nucleotides, the CDR3 is TGTGCCAGCTCACCACGGACAGATGGAAACACCATATATTTT. This gives the protein CASSPRTDGNTIYF.

The chain has TRBV11-3 and TRBJ2-2, with a tentative D call TRBD2 (5 bases). V shed 5 bases and J shed 5 bases, with 12 bases lying between them. The CDR3 contains 14 residues. Looked up from germline, CDR1 is SGHNT and CDR2 is YENEEA. CDR3 residues: CASSQDWTTGELFF. The CDR3 DNA is TGTGCCAGCAGCCAGGACTGGACTACCGGGGAGCTGTTTTTT.

In its sample, this clone was seen a few times. The chain uses TRBV11-3 and TRBJ2-7; TRBD1 is a possible D gene (5 bases). This CDR3 spans 16 amino acids. V lost 1 base and J lost 2, with 15 bases in between. Germline CDR1 SGHNT, CDR2 YENEEA. The CDR3 loop is CASSLGPAGNPYEQYF. DNA for the CDR3: TGTGCCAGCAGCTTAGGACCCGCAGGGAATCCCTACGAGCAGTACTTC.

This clone was seen more than once but under ten times. The chain uses TRBV2 and TRBJ1-1; D may be TRBD1 (5 bases). The germline V and J ends were trimmed by 3 bases and 6 bases, with 8 bases remaining between them. Germline CDR1 reads SNHLY; CDR2 reads FYNNEI. This CDR3 contains 12 residues. DNA of the CDR3: TGTGCCAGCAGTGACAGGGCTGCTGAAGCTTTCTTT. Its protein product is CASSDRAAEAFF.